This TCR beta chain was identified in a study of Graves' ophthalmopathy and Graves' hyperthyroidism. Establishment of the diagnosis relied upon clinical symptoms, serum thyroxine, TRAb, thyroid ultrasound and orbital computed tomography. Germline CDR1 is MNHEY and CDR2 is SVGEGT. V lost 7 bases and J lost 5, with 14 bases in between. The CDR3 extends over 13 amino acids. Investigators amplified TCR beta CDR3 regions from RNA transcripts. The library came from an HTBI-primed first-round RT-PCR and a second-round multiplex PCR. TCRdb used MiXCR to reprocess the multiplex PCR reads, holding one entry per CDR3 protein. The sample lists more than 1,000,000 distinct CDR3 sequences, 35% to 40% occurring once.

The sequence was obtained from an adult man with Graves' hyperthyroidism. V gene TRBV6-2 or TRBV6-3 combines with J gene TRBJ2-5, with a weak D call TRBD2 (6 bases). The source material was peripheral blood or thyroid tissue (not recorded which). CDR3 sequence: CASTWAGRETQYF. CDR3 nucleotides: TGTGCCAGCACCTGGGCGGGAAGGGAGACCCAGTACTTC.